A selection of T cell receptor beta chains follows, all from one sample in a study of identical twins. TCRdb reprocessed the 5' RACE reads with MiXCR, giving one entry per CDR3 protein. The table includes some 1,700,000 distinct CDR3 sequences, roughly 35% detected once. Sequencing used cord blood. These receptors originate from a newborn girl in good health. Each CDR3 is given with its conserved first and last residue. The D gene is left open where the match is weak. Only part of the rows carry a size: once, few, many, or a class if the clone is expanded.

size	V	J	D	CDR3
few	TRBV6-1	TRBJ2-4	-	CASSGSGTIAKNIQYF
-	TRBV21-1	-	-	CASSEAGAGGSYNEQYF
once	TRBV20-1	TRBJ2-2	TRBD2	CSARGTSGGHVNTGELFF
-	TRBV2	TRBJ1-6	-	CASFSSYNSPLHF
once	TRBV28	TRBJ1-2	-	CASSFRGWHGYTF
-	TRBV20-1	TRBJ2-4	TRBD1	CSASPRDRGPLAKNIQYF
few	TRBV12-3/TRBV12-4	TRBJ2-3	-	CASSLGPSETDTQYF
-	TRBV12-3/TRBV12-4	-	-	CASSSPNFYEQYF
-	TRBV20-1	TRBJ2-3	-	CSAVGTSLGTDTQYF
-	TRBV25-1	TRBJ2-3	-	CASSEFRYPTQYF
few	TRBV4-2	TRBJ2-1	TRBD2	CASSQDSASGRAYYNEQFF
few	TRBV7-9	TRBJ2-3	-	CASSLIRGRSTDTQYF
-	TRBV6-1	TRBJ2-7	-	CASSRDASSYEQYF
few	TRBV25-1	TRBJ2-1	TRBD2	CASSVGGRGEQFF
few	TRBV7-8	TRBJ2-7	-	CASSLAVREQYF
-	TRBV10-2	TRBJ1-4	TRBD1	CASSETGGDYEKLFF
few	TRBV14	TRBJ2-1	TRBD2	CASSRPGTTNEQFF
few	TRBV20-1	TRBJ2-3	-	CSASYNTDTQYF
few	TRBV29-1	-	-	CSALFPGHKVNEQYF
-	TRBV12-3/TRBV12-4	TRBJ2-1	TRBD2	CASSLMGLAGCNEQFF
few	TRBV12-3/TRBV12-4	TRBJ2-3	TRBD2	CASRTTSGITDTQYF
-	TRBV14	TRBJ2-3	TRBD2	CAGSQMLLAGADTQYF
-	TRBV4-2	TRBJ2-4	-	CASGQEGQEKNIQYF
-	TRBV7-2	TRBJ2-5	-	CASSLQATQETQYF
-	TRBV4-2	TRBJ2-2	TRBD2	CASSHQSDSGADTGELFF
many	TRBV25-1	TRBJ1-2	-	CASSEGLGGYTF
few	TRBV5-1	TRBJ2-7	-	CAGSPLERTYEQYF
-	TRBV28	TRBJ1-1	TRBD1	CASRTTGGGMNTEAFF
-	TRBV3-1	TRBJ2-1	-	CASSAHSGTNEQFF
-	TRBV18	TRBJ2-5	TRBD1	CASSLGQGGNNEQYF
few	TRBV28	TRBJ1-4	TRBD1	CASSLRGRVEKLFF
-	TRBV12-3/TRBV12-4	TRBJ1-2	TRBD1	CASRSQGEGGYTF
few	TRBV3-1	TRBJ2-7	TRBD2	CASSPVSPGGYYEQYF
many	TRBV29-1	TRBJ1-2	-	CSVEDSRTPYYGYTF
-	TRBV12-3/TRBV12-4	TRBJ2-7	-	CASSADLVASSSYEQYF
few	TRBV5-6	TRBJ2-3	TRBD2	CASSPLAGASPDTQYF
once	TRBV5-8	TRBJ1-2	-	CASSLNGYFYTF
many	TRBV29-1	TRBJ1-5	-	CSVESAALPRSNQPQHF
few	TRBV6-5	TRBJ1-2	TRBD1	CASMTAGTGGDGGYTF
-	TRBV5-1	TRBJ2-1	-	CASSLMAGGIGGNEQFF
few	TRBV25-1	TRBJ2-6	-	CASSEWDGSSGANVLTF
-	TRBV4-1	TRBJ2-5	-	CASSPSLRGDSYNEQYF
many	TRBV6-6	TRBJ2-3	TRBD2	CASSYPTSGRTDTQYF
many	TRBV6-5	TRBJ1-2	-	CASSYGGSYGYTF
-	TRBV28	TRBJ2-3	-	CASGLRRPDTQYF
few	TRBV20-1	TRBJ2-1	TRBD2	CSSHPTGGSYNEQFF
many	TRBV10-3	TRBJ1-2	-	CAISDPTATNYGYTF
-	TRBV29-1	TRBJ2-3	TRBD2	CSVEASGRPWGTQYF
-	TRBV28	TRBJ1-1	-	CASSSGEGEAFF